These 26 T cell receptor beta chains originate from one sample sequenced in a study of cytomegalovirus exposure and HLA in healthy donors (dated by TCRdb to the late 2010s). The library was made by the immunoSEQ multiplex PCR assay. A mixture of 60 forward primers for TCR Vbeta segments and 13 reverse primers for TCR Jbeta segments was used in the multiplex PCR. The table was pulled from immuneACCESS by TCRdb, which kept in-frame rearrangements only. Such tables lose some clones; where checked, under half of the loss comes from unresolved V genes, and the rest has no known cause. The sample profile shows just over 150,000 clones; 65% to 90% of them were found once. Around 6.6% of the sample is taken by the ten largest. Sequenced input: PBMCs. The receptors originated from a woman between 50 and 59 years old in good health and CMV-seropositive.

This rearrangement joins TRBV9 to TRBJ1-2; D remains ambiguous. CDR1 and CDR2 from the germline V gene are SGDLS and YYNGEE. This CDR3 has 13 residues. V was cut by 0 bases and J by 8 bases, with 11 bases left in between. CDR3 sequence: CASSVEPGGGYTF. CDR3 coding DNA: TGTGCCAGCAGCGTAGAGCCGGGAGGGGGCTACACCTTC.

This CDR3 is CASTTDRATEAFF. CDR3 DNA sequence: TGTGCCAGCACCACGGACAGGGCCACTGAAGCTTTCTTT. The chain uses TRBV6-6 and TRBJ1-1; 8 nucleotides align to TRBD1. CDR1 is MNHNY, CDR2 SVGAGI, per germline (reference sequence). The CDR3 runs 13 residues. The ends lost 7 bases at V and 4 bases at J; junction bases unmatched: 5.

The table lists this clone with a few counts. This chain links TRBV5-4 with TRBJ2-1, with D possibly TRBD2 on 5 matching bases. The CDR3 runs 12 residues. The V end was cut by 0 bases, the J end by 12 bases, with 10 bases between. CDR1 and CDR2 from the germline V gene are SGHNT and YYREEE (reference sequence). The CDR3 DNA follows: TGTGCCAGCAGCTTGGATGCGGGTAGGCAGTTCTTC. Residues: CASSLDAGRQFF.

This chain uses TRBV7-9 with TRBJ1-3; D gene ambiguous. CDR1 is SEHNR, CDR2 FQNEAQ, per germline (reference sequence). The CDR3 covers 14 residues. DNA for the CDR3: TGTTCCAACGGGGAGTACCGCTCTGGAAACACCATATATTTT. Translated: CSNGEYRSGNTIYF.

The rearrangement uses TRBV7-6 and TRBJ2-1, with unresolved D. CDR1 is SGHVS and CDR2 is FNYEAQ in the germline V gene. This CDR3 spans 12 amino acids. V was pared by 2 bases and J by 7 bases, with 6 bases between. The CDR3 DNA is TGTGCCAGCAGCTTATACGGGAATGAGCAGTTCTTC. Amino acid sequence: CASSLYGNEQFF.

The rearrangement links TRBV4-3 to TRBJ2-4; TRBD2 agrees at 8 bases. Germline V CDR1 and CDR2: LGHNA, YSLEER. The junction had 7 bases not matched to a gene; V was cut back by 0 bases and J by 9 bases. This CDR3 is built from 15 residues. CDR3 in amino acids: CASSQERAGVGIQYF. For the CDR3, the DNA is TGCGCCAGCAGCCAAGAGAGAGCGGGGGTGGGCATTCAGTACTTC.

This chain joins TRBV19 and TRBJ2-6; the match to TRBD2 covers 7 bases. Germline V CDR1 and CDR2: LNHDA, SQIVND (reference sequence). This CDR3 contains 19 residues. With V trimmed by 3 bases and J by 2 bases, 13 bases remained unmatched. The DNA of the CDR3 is TGTGCCAGTAGTATCTCGGGGGGACGAGCACGGGCTGGGGCCAACGTCCTGACTTTC. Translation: CASSISGGRARAGANVLTF.

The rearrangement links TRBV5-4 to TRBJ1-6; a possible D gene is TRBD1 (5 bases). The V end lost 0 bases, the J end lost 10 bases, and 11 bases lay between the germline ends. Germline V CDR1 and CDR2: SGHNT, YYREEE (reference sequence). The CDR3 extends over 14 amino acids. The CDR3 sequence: CASSLVDKESPLHF. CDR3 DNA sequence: TGTGCCAGCAGCTTGGTGGACAAGGAATCACCCCTCCACTTT.

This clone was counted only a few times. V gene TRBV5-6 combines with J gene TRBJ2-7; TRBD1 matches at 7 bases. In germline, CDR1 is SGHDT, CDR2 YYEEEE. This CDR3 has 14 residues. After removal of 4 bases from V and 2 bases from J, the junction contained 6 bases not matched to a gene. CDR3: CASSPGTATYEQYF. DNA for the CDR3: TGTGCCAGCAGCCCCGGGACAGCCACCTACGAGCAGTACTTC.

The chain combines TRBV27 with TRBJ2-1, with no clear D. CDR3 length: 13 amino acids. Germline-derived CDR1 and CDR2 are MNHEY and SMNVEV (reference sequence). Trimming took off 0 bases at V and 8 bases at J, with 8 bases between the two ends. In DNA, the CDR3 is TGTGCCAGCAGTTTATCGGCCCGTGATGAGCAGTTCTTC. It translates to CASSLSARDEQFF.

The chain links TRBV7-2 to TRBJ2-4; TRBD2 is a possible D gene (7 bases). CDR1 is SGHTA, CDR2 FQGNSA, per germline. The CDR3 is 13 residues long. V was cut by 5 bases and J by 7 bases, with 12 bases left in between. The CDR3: CASSRGGGNIQYF. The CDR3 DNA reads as TGTGCCAGCAGCCGAGGGGGGGGGAACATTCAGTACTTC.

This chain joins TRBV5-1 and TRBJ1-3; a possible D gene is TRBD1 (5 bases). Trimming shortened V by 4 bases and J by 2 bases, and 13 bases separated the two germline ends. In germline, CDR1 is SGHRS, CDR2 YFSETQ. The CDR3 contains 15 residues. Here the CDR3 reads CASSKDGGTGNTIYF. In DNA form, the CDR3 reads TGCGCCAGCAGCAAGGACGGGGGAACTGGAAACACCATATATTTT.

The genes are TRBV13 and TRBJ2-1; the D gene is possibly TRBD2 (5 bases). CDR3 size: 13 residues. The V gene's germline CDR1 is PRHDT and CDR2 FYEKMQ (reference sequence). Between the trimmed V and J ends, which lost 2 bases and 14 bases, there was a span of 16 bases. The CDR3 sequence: CASSLPHGDYKFF. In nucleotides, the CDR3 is TGTGCCAGCAGCTTACCCCACGGAGACTATAAGTTCTTC.

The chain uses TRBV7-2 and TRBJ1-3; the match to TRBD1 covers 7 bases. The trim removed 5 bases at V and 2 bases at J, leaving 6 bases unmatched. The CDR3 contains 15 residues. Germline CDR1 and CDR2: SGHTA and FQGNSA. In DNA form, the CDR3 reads TGTGCCAGCAGCCGTGACAGGGAAGCTGGAAACACCATATATTTT. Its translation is CASSRDREAGNTIYF.

The CDR3 here is CATRTQTYNEQFF. The DNA for the CDR3 is TGTGCCACCCGGACTCAAACCTACAATGAGCAGTTCTTC. The chain couples TRBV10-3 to TRBJ2-1, with a tentative D call TRBD2 (5 bases). V lost 10 bases and J 2 bases, leaving 12 bases between the germline ends. The CDR3 spans 13 residues. In germline, CDR1 is ENHRY, CDR2 SYGVKD.

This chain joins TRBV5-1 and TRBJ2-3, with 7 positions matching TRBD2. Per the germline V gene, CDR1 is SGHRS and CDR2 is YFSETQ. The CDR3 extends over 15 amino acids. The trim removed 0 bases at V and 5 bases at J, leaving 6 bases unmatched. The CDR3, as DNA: TGCGCCAGCAGCTTGGGAGCGGGGAGGGGAGATACGCAGTATTTT. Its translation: CASSLGAGRGDTQYF.

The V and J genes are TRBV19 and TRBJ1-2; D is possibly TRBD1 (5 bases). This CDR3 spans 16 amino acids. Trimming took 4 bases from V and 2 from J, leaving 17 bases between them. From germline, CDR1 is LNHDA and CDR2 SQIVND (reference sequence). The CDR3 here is CASSKYLGGDNYGYTF. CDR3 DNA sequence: TGTGCCAGTAGTAAATATCTGGGGGGGGACAACTATGGCTACACCTTC. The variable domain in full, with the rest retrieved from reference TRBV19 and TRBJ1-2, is DGGITQSPKYLFRKEGQNVTLSCEQNLNHDAMYWYRQDPGQGLRLIYYSQIVNDFQKGDIAEGYSVSREKKESFPLTVTSAQKNPTAFYLCASSKYLGGDNYGYTFGSGTRLTVV.

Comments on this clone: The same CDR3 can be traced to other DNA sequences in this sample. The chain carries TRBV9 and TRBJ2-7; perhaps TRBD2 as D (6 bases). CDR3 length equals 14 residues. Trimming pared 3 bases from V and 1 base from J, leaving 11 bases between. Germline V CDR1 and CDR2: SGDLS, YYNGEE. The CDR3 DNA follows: TGTGCCAGCAGCGAAGGAGGGGATTCCTACGAGCAGTACTTC. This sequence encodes CASSEGGDSYEQYF.

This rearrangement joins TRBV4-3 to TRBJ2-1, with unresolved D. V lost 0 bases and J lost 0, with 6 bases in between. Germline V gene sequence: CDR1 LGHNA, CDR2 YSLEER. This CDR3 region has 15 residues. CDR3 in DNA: TGCGCCAGCAGCCAAGATCCCAGCTCCTACAATGAGCAGTTCTTC. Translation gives CASSQDPSSYNEQFF.

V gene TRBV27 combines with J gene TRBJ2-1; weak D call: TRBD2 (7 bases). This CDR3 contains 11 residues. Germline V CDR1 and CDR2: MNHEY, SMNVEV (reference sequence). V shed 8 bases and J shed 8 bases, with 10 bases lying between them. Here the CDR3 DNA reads TGTGCCAGCCGGGGGGCGTATGAGCAGTTCTTC. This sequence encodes CASRGAYEQFF.

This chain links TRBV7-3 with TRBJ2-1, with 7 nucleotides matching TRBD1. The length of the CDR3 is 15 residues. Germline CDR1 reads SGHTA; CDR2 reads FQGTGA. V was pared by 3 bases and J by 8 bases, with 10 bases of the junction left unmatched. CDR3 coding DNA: TGTGCCAGCAGCTTCGGGACAGAAAGAGTCCATGAGCAGTTCTTC. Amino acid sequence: CASSFGTERVHEQFF.

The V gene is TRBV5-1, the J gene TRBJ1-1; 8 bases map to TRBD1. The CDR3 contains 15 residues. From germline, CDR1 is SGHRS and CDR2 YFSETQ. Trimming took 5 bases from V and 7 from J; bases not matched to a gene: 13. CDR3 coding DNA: TGCGCCAGCAGGGAGGCAGGGGGCGAACTCCATGAAGCTTTCTTT. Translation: CASREAGGELHEAFF.

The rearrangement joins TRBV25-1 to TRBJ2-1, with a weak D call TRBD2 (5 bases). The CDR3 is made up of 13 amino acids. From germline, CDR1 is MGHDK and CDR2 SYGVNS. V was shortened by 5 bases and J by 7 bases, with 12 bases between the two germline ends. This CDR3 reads CASSYAGPNEQFF. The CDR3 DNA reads TGTGCCAGCAGTTATGCGGGCCCGAATGAGCAGTTCTTC.

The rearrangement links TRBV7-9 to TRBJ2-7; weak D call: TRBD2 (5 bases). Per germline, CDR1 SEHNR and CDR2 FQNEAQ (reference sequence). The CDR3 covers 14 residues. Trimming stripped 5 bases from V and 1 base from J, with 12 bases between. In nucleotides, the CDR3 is TGTGCCAGCAGCCAAGGAGGAGCGTCCTACGAGCAGTACTTC. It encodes CASSQGGASYEQYF.

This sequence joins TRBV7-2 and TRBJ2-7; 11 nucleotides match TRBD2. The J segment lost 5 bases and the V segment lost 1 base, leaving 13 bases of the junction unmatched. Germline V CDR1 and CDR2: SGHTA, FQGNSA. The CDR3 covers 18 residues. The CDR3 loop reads CASSLVRGVAGGRNEQYF. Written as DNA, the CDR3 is TGTGCCAGCAGCTTAGTTCGAGGGGTAGCGGGGGGGCGCAACGAGCAGTACTTC.

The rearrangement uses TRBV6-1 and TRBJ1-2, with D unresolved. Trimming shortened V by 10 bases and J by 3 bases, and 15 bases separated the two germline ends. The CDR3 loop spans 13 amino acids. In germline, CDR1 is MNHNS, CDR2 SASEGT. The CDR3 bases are TGTGCCACCCTCTTAGCTCGGGACTATGGCTACACCTTC. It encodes CATLLARDYGYTF.